This TCR beta chain was captured in a study of T cell changes during pregnancy in multiple sclerosis. CDR1 and CDR2 from the germline V gene are LNHDA and SQIVND (reference sequence). V lost 9 bases and J 2 bases, leaving 14 bases between the germline ends. The CDR3 has 14 amino acids. Only in-frame clones appear in the TCRdb table, and some are missing; sequencing was by immunoSEQ multiplex PCR. The data contain around 19,000 clones, 70% to 90% of them singletons. This sequence joins TRBV19 and TRBJ2-1; a possible D gene is TRBD2 (5 bases). This sequence originates from a female donor in good health, enrolled as a control in a pregnancy study. Sequencing was performed on CD8+ T cells from peripheral blood mononuclear cells, taken after pregnancy. The CDR3 nucleotides read TGTGCCAGCCAGCGGCGAGGCCCCTACAATGAGCAGTTCTTC. Translation gives CASQRRGPYNEQFF. The complete variable domain, with remaining parts taken from reference TRBV19 and TRBJ2-1, reads DGGITQSPKYLFRKEGQNVTLSCEQNLNHDAMYWYRQDPGQGLRLIYYSQIVNDFQKGDIAEGYSVSREKKESFPLTVTSAQKNPTAFYLCASQRRGPYNEQFFGPGTRLTVL.